This section outlines one T cell receptor (beta chain) sequence together with its context. The antigen it binds to is not known. Base qualities were left out, and no much larger clone turns up one base away. Collaborating institutions collected whole blood in K2EDTA tubes following their own protocols. For TCRbeta analysis, collaborators shipped samples as frozen whole blood, isolated PBMCs, or DNA extracted from either of those sample types. The data originate from a study of blood T cell repertoires in COVID-19 (dated by TCRdb to 2018 to 2021). For context, the study as a whole: Samples covering the acute and convalescent phases of COVID-19 were provided by collaborators in the United States, Italy and Spain. The material from the prospective study consisted of cDNA or gDNA derived from T cells, B-cell-depleted T cells, or PBMCs. Subjects who had been exposed to COVID-19, were actively infected with it, or had recovered from it provided the deeply sampled blood TCRbeta repertoires that made up the dataset. The repertoires were made available in a free public database intended to serve as a resource for research on the immune response to SARS-CoV-2. Samples were obtained from the ongoing ImmuneRACE study (first 160 participants) and from over 1,000 subjects provided by 6 global collaborators. Nearly every sample came with metadata listing a de-identified subject ID, COVID-19 status, age in years and sex. HLA class I and class II types, where available, came from metadata supplied by the sample provider rather than from assay-based typing.

Study-wide conclusions, independent of this receptor: How much clinical and demographic metadata was included differed by source and by participant, and the metadata was provided uncurated.

From the germline V gene (reference sequence), CDR1 is SGHNT and CDR2 is YYREEE. Trimming leaves V shorter by 3 bases and J shorter by 2 bases, with the junction holding 3 bases beyond the gene matches. The CDR3 sequence holds 14 residues, the cysteine and phenylalanine included. The entry retains the CDR3 DNA only, 42 bases that are in frame from base 1. The immunoSEQ Assay, a bias-controlled multiplex PCR, was used to amplify TCRbeta CDR3 regions from genomic DNA. On the study's bioinformatics: The number of nucleated cells in each sample was estimated from the amplification of reference gene primers within the assay. To quantify the absolute abundance of each unique TCRbeta CDR3 rearrangement, sequence reads were collapsed and filtered. For each sample, productive Simpson clonality was calculated as the square root of Simpson's diversity index over productive rearrangements. As stored in TCRdb, this immuneACCESS dataset retains in-frame rearrangements with V and J assigned. A fraction of the clones does not appear; measured against another copy, unresolved V genes explain less than half of the discrepancy, and the remainder lacks a known reason. D and trimming were read from the DNA, whereas the V and J calls and clone size are those reported in that table. The sample table records about 120,000 clones; about 80% of these occur just once. The ten largest clones capture approximately 7% of the sample.

Material for sequencing was peripheral blood. The sequence is built from TRBV5-4 and TRBJ1-2; TRBD1 aligns with 8 central bases. The clonotype comes from a man aged 65 to 85 with active or convalescent COVID-19. The CDR3 amino acid sequence is: CASSWDRFNYGYTF. The sequence in DNA is TGTGCCAGCAGCTGGGACAGGTTCAACTATGGCTACACCTTC.